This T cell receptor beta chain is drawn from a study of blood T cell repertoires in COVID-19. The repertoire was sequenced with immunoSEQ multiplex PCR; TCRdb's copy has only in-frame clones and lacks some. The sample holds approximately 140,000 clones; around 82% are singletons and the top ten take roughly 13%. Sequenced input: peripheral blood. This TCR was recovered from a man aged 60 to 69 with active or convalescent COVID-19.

CDR3 sequence reads: CATSGAGEGNTIYF. CDR3 DNA sequence: TGTGCCACCAGTGGGGCAGGGGAAGGAAACACCATATATTTT. The V call is TRBV24-1, the J call TRBJ1-3; the D gene is possibly TRBD1 (6 bases). Looked up from germline, CDR1 is KGHDR and CDR2 is SFDVKD. V was shortened by 5 bases and J by 4 bases, with 11 bases between the two germline ends. The CDR3 runs 14 residues.